This is a list of T cell receptor beta chains from one sample in a study of blood T cells in healthy people across ages. TCRdb processed the 5' RACE reads anew with MiXCR; each CDR3 protein has one entry. Of about 830,000 distinct CDR3 sequences listed, 62% are singletons. Sequencing was performed on blood. Receptor source: a man in his thirties or forties in good health. Each CDR3 is given with its conserved first and last residue. The D gene is left open where the match is weak. Clone size is stated in some rows and not others, as once, few, many or a class when expanded.

J | D | V | size | CDR3 | DNA
TRBJ1-1 | NA | TRBV29-1 | few | CSVKTDMNTEAFF | TGCAGCGTTAAGACAGACATGAACACTGAAGCTTTCTTT
TRBJ2-7 | TRBD1 | TRBV9 | many | CASSVGGGRYEQYF | TGTGCCAGCAGCGTAGGAGGGGGCCGCTACGAGCAGTACTTC
TRBJ2-7 | NA | TRBV5-1 | few | CASSGTQIYEQYF | TGCGCCAGCAGCGGGACACAGATCTACGAGCAGTACTTC
TRBJ2-5 | TRBD1 | TRBV6-1 | NA | CASSPSWGTGGQETQYF | TGTGCCAGCAGCCCCTCCTGGGGGACAGGGGGCCAAGAGACCCAGTACTTC
TRBJ1-5 | TRBD1 | TRBV5-5 | NA | CASSLGTGGAEPQHF | TGTGCCAGCAGCTTGGGGACAGGGGGCGCAGAGCCCCAGCATTTT
TRBJ2-7 | NA | TRBV7-9 | NA | CASSSQPAEQYF | TGTGCCAGCAGCTCCCAACCGGCGGAGCAGTACTTC
TRBJ2-1 | TRBD1 | TRBV20-1 | NA | CSAHRGYNEQFF | TGCAGTGCTCACAGGGGCTACAATGAGCAGTTCTTC
TRBJ2-1 | NA | TRBV6-2/TRBV6-3 | NA | CASSVSSGEQFF | TGTGCCAGCAGTGTGAGTTCCGGCGAGCAGTTCTTC
TRBJ1-1 | NA | TRBV11-2 | NA | CASSSRGMGTDTEAFF | TGTGCCAGCAGCTCTAGGGGAATGGGCACGGACACTGAAGCTTTCTTT
TRBJ2-7 | NA | TRBV9 | NA | CASMRGNYEQYF | TGTGCCAGCATGAGGGGAAACTACGAGCAGTACTTC
TRBJ2-6 | NA | TRBV13 | few | CASSLGHGYGANVLTF | TGTGCCAGCAGCTTAGGCCATGGGTACGGGGCCAACGTCCTGACTTTC
TRBJ1-6 | NA | TRBV6-5 | NA | CASSYTQGPYNSPLHF | TGTGCCAGCAGTTACACCCAGGGTCCCTATAATTCACCCCTCCACTTT
TRBJ2-7 | NA | TRBV29-1 | few | CSAGPQGNSYEQYF | TGCAGCGCCGGGCCTCAGGGAAACTCCTACGAGCAGTACTTC
TRBJ1-5 | TRBD1 | TRBV3-1 | NA | CASSPQGLTNQPQHF | TGTGCCAGCAGCCCACAGGGGTTAACAAATCAGCCCCAGCATTTT
TRBJ2-7 | NA | TRBV28 | NA | CASSFVGASFYEQYF | TGTGCCAGCAGCTTCGTAGGCGCCTCTTTCTACGAGCAGTACTTC
TRBJ2-3 | TRBD2 | TRBV7-2 | few | CASTLSGGATDTQYF | TGTGCCAGCACCCTTAGCGGGGGGGCTACAGATACGCAGTATTTT
TRBJ2-5 | NA | TRBV10-3 | few | CASRGSQETQYF | TGTGCCAGCCGGGGCAGTCAAGAGACCCAGTACTTC
TRBJ2-7 | TRBD1 | TRBV7-2 | many | CASSAGTGPYEQYF | TGTGCCAGCAGCGCCGGGACAGGGCCCTACGAGCAGTACTTC
TRBJ2-3 | NA | TRBV4-3 | NA | CASSHGGSTDTQYF | TGCGCCAGCTCCCACGGGGGTAGCACAGATACGCAGTATTTT
TRBJ2-7 | TRBD1 | TRBV6-6 | few | CASRPPGQPTYEQYF | TGTGCCAGCAGGCCGCCGGGACAGCCTACCTACGAGCAGTACTTC
TRBJ2-3 | TRBD2 | TRBV4-3 | NA | CASSRGLAGASDTQYF | TGCGCCAGCAGCCGCGGACTAGCGGGGGCTTCGGATACGCAGTATTTT
TRBJ2-7 | TRBD2 | TRBV3-1 | NA | CASSPGWGGRYEQYF | TGTGCCAGCAGCCCTGGATGGGGGGGACGGTACGAGCAGTACTTC
TRBJ2-1 | TRBD2 | TRBV29-1 | few | CSVEDRPSGGAALLYNEQFF | TGCAGCGTTGAAGATCGTCCTAGCGGGGGGGCGGCTCTGCTTTACAATGAGCAGTTCTTC
TRBJ2-5 | NA | TRBV2 | NA | CASDSGGLQETQYF | TGTGCCAGCGATTCCGGGGGGCTCCAAGAGACCCAGTACTTC
TRBJ2-5 | NA | TRBV20-1 | once | CSARYREETQYF | TGCAGTGCTAGATACAGGGAGGAGACCCAGTACTTC
TRBJ1-5 | NA | TRBV20-1 | NA | CSAKVRGTNQPQHF | TGCAGTGCCAAAGTTCGGGGTACAAATCAGCCCCAGCATTTT
TRBJ1-6 | TRBD1 | TRBV4-3 | NA | CASSQDGTGPNSPLHF | TGCGCCAGCAGCCAAGACGGGACAGGGCCGAATTCACCCCTCCACTTT
TRBJ2-1 | NA | TRBV25-1 | NA | CASSDRGGEFF | TGTGCCAGCAGTGATAGGGGCGGGGAGTTCTTC
TRBJ2-3 | NA | TRBV29-1 | NA | CIAGVGGLSTDTQYF | TGCATCGCAGGGGTGGGGGGGCTAAGCACGGATACGCAGTATTTT
TRBJ2-3 | NA | TRBV5-1 | few | CASSLDYRTQYF | TGCGCCAGCAGCTTGGACTATCGCACGCAGTATTTT
TRBJ2-3 | NA | TRBV7-2 | NA | CASSPTGASTDTQYF | TGTGCCAGCAGCCCCACCGGGGCTTCCACAGATACGCAGTATTTT
TRBJ2-1 | NA | TRBV20-1 | NA | CSARDVAKDTYNEQFF | TGCAGTGCTAGAGATGTGGCCAAGGATACCTACAATGAGCAGTTCTTC
TRBJ2-1 | TRBD1 | TRBV12-3/TRBV12-4 | NA | CASRPGQGAKTQFF | TGTGCCAGCAGGCCAGGACAGGGGGCAAAGACCCAGTTCTTC
TRBJ2-6 | NA | TRBV3-1 | once | CASSQDFTGANALTF | TGTGCCAGCAGCCAAGATTTCACCGGGGCCAACGCCCTGACTTTC
TRBJ2-2 | NA | TRBV10-2 | NA | CASREGYTGELFF | TGCGCCAGCAGGGAGGGGTACACCGGGGAGCTGTTTTTT
TRBJ1-5 | TRBD1 | TRBV20-1 | NA | CSAEDHRTGGNQPQHF | TGCAGTGCCGAAGACCACCGTACAGGGGGCAATCAGCCCCAGCATTTT
TRBJ2-1 | NA | TRBV6-5 | NA | CASSLPPGEQFF | TGTGCCAGCAGTCTCCCCCCCGGGGAGCAGTTCTTC
TRBJ1-6 | NA | TRBV7-2 | NA | CASSPGQINSPLHF | TGTGCCAGCTCGCCAGGACAGATAAATTCACCCCTCCACTTT
TRBJ2-2 | NA | TRBV7-2 | NA | CASRAQADANTGELFF | TGTGCCAGCAGGGCACAAGCGGACGCGAACACCGGGGAGCTGTTTTTT
TRBJ1-6 | NA | TRBV7-2 | NA | CASSPGGYKNSPLHF | TGTGCCAGCAGCCCCGGCGGGTACAAAAATTCACCCCTCCACTTT
TRBJ2-1 | TRBD2 | TRBV4-2 | NA | CASSQGLAGGYNEPFF | TGTGCCAGCAGCCAAGGACTAGCGGGGGGTTACAATGAGCCGTTCTTC
TRBJ1-1 | NA | TRBV4-3 | NA | CASSQGARVSAEAFF | TGCGCCAGCAGCCAAGGAGCCAGGGTGTCGGCTGAAGCTTTCTTT
TRBJ2-7 | NA | TRBV7-2 | many | CASSLRAGLGSGEQYF | TGTGCCAGCAGCTTACGGGCAGGGTTGGGGTCGGGCGAGCAGTACTTC
TRBJ2-3 | TRBD2 | TRBV28 | few | CASSLAGSPDTQYF | TGTGCCAGCAGCCTAGCGGGGTCACCAGATACGCAGTATTTT
TRBJ1-2 | TRBD1 | TRBV4-3 | NA | CASSQELDRVRGYTF | TGCGCCAGCAGCCAAGAGCTGGACAGGGTGAGAGGCTACACCTTC
TRBJ2-7 | TRBD1 | TRBV29-1 | few | CSGGTAAYEQYF | TGCAGCGGTGGGACAGCCGCCTACGAGCAGTACTTC
TRBJ2-5 | TRBD1 | TRBV27 | NA | CASSLRQGIRETQYF | TGTGCCAGCAGTTTAAGACAGGGCATCCGAGAGACCCAGTACTTC
TRBJ1-2 | TRBD1 | TRBV12-3/TRBV12-4 | NA | CASRGQEIFGYTF | TGTGCCAGCAGGGGACAGGAAATCTTCGGCTACACCTTC
TRBJ2-7 | TRBD1 | TRBV5-1 | few | CASSPEGTGDSYEQYF | TGCGCCAGCAGCCCGGAAGGGACAGGGGATTCCTACGAGCAGTACTTC